This T cell receptor (beta chain) stems from a study of blood T cell repertoires in COVID-19. The length of the CDR3 is 15 residues. Germline assignment: CDR1 SEHNR and CDR2 FQNEAQ (reference sequence). V was cut by 2 bases and J by 7 bases, with 14 bases left in between. TCRdb keeps only in-frame clones here, not all; method: immunoSEQ multiplex PCR. The table has approximately 280,000 clones, under 90% seen once. Participant reports of clinical history set cohort assignment. The sequence was obtained from a woman aged 55-70 years who had recovered from COVID-19. Sequencing was carried out using PBMCs or T cells enriched from blood (not recorded which). V gene TRBV7-9 combines with J gene TRBJ1-4; tentatively, D is TRBD1 (5 bases). Here the CDR3 DNA reads TGTGCCAGCAGCTTAACGGCAGGGATAGGTGAAAAACTGTTTTTT. This codes for CASSLTAGIGEKLFF.